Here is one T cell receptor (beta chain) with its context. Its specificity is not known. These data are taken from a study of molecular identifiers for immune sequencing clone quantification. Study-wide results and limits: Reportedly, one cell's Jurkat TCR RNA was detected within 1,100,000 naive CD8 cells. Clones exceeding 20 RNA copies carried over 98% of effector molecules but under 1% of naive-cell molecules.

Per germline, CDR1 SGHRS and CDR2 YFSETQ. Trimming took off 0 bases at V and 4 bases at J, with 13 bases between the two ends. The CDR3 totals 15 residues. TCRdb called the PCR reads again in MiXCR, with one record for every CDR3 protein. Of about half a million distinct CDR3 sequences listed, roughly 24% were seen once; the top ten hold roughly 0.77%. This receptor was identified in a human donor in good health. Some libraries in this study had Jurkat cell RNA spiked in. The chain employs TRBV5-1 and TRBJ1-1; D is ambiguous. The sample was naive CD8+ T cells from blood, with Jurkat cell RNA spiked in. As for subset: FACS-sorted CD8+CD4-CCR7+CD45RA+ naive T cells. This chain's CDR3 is CASSLGSQRCTEAFF. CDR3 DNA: TGCGCCAGCAGCTTGGGTAGCCAGAGGTGCACTGAAGCTTTCTTT. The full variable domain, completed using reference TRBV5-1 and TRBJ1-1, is KAGVTQTPRYLIKTRGQQVTLSCSPISGHRSVSWYQQTPGQGLQFLFEYFSETQRNKGNFPGRFSGRQFSNSRSEMNVSTLELGDSALYLCASSLGSQRCTEAFFGQGTRLTVV.